The entry below describes one T cell receptor beta chain. The protocol was immunoSEQ multiplex PCR, while the TCRdb copy is restricted to in-frame clones and leaves out a portion. This sample carries roughly 120,000 clones, 88% of them seen once, and the ten largest clones take over 6.5%. The data stem from a study of blood T cell repertoires in COVID-19. V was pared by 5 bases and J by 5 bases, with 6 bases of the junction left unmatched. Germline V lookup: CDR1 SGHTA, CDR2 FQGNSA. The CDR3 extends over 13 amino acids. What was sequenced was peripheral blood. This clonotype was sampled from a woman in her 70s who had recovered from COVID-19. V is TRBV7-2 and J is TRBJ2-7; 7 nucleotides agree with TRBD1. In DNA, the CDR3 is TGTGCCAGCAGCCTCGGGACAGCTCACGAGCAGTACTTC. It encodes CASSLGTAHEQYF. Based on the CDR3 plus reference TRBV7-2 and TRBJ2-7, the full variable domain is GAGVSQSPSNKVTEKGKDVELRCDPISGHTALYWYRQSLGQGLEFLIYFQGNSAPDKSGLPSDRFSAERTGGSVSTLTIQRTQQEDSAVYLCASSLGTAHEQYFGPGTRLTVT.